This T cell receptor beta chain was retrieved from a study of tumor-infiltrating lymphocytes in primary liver carcinoma. Comments on this clonotype: A much larger clone sits a single nucleotide away, making a read error possible.

Priming with a constant-region primer yielded TCR beta cDNA from about 510 ng total RNA. Amplification in three nested multiplex PCR rounds with slightly modified ARM-PCR gave rise to TCR beta libraries. Forward primers for TRBV1-TRBV30 and a C-beta reverse primer served the first two PCR rounds, at around 9 cycles each. TCRdb re-derived calls from the multiplex PCR reads in MiXCR, one entry per CDR3 protein. The table shows fewer than 400,000 distinct CDR3 sequences, with around 50% occurring only once. The ends were cut back, 0 bases at V and 4 bases at J, with 12 bases in the middle. Germline V gene lookup returns CDR1 LGHNT and CDR2 FRNRAP. There are 15 residues in the CDR3. The researchers obtained blood RNA from unsorted whole blood and also extracted germline DNA.

The sequenced sample consisted of peripheral blood. This clonotype originated in a woman aged 25 to 45 with primary liver carcinoma and hepatitis B virus infection. This rearrangement joins TRBV12-5 to TRBJ1-1; D not certain. CDR3 DNA sequence: TGTGCTAGTGGTTTGGTACGAGGTCGGAGCACTGAAGCTTTCTTT. It translates to CASGLVRGRSTEAFF.